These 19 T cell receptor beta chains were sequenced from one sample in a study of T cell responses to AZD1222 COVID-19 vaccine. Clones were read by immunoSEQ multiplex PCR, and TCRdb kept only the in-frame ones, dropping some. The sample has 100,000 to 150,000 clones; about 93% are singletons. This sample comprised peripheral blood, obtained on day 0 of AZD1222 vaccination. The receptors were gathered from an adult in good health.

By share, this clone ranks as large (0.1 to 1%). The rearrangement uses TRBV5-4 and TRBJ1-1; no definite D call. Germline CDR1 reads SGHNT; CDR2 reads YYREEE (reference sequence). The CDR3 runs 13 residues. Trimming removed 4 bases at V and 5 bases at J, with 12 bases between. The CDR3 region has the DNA TGTGCCAGCAGCGGCCTCGTTGGGACTGAAGCTTTCTTT. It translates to CASSGLVGTEAFF.

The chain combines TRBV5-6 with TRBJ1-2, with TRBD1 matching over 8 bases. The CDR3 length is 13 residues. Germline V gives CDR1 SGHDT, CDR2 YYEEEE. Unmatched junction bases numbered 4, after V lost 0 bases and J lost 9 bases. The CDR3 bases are TGTGCCAGCAGCTTGGTGAGGGACAGGAGCTACACCTTC. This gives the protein CASSLVRDRSYTF.

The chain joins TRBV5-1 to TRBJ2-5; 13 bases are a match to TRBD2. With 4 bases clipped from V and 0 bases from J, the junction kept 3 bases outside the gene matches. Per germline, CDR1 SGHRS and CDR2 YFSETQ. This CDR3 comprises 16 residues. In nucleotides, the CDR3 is TGCGCCAGCAGCGGGGGACTAGCGGGAAACCAAGAGACCCAGTACTTC. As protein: CASSGGLAGNQETQYF.

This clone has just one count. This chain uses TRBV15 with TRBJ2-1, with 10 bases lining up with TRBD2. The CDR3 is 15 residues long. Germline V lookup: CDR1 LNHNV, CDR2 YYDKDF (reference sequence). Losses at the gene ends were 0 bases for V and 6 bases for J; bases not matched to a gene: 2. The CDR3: CATSREVAGGNEQFF. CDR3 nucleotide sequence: TGTGCCACCAGCAGAGAAGTAGCGGGAGGCAATGAGCAGTTCTTC.

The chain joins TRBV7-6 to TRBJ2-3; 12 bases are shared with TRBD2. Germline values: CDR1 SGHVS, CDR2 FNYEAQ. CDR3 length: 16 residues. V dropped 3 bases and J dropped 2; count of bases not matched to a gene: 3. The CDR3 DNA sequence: TGTGCCAGCAGCTTGACTAGCGGGGGAACCACAGATACGCAGTATTTT. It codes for CASSLTSGGTTDTQYF. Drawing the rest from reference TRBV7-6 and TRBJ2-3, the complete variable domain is GAGVSQSPRYKVTKRGQDVALRCDPISGHVSLYWYRQALGQGPEFLTYFNYEAQQDKSGLPNDRFSAERPEGSISTLTIQRTEQRDSAMYRCASSLTSGGTTDTQYFGPGTRLTVL.

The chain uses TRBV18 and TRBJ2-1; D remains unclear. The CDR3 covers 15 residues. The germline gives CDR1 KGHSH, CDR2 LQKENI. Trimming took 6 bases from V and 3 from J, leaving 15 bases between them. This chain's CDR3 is CASSPGDGFYNEQFF. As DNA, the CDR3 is TGTGCCAGCTCCCCTGGTGATGGATTCTACAATGAGCAGTTCTTC.

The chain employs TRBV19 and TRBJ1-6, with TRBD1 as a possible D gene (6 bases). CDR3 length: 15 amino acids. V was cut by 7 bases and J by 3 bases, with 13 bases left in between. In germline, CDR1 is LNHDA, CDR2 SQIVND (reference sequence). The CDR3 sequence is CASKPGQGYNSPLHF. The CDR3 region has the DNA TGTGCCAGTAAACCGGGACAAGGCTATAATTCACCCCTCCACTTT.

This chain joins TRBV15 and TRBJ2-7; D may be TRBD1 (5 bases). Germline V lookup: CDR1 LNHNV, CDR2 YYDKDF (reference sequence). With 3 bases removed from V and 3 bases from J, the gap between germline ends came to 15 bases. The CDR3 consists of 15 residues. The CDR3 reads CATSSYTGLSYEQYF. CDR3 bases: TGTGCCACCAGCAGCTACACAGGTTTGAGCTACGAGCAGTACTTC.

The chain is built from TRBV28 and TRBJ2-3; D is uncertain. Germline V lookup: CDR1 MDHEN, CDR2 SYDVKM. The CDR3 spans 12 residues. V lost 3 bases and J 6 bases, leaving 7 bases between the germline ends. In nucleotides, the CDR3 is TGTGCCAGCAGTTTGGGTAGGGATACGCAGTATTTT. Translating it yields CASSLGRDTQYF.

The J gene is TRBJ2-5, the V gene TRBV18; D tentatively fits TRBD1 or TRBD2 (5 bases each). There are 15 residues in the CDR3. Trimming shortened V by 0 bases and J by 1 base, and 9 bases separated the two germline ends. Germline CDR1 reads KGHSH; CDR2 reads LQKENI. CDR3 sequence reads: CASSPPGRLQETQYF. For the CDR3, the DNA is TGTGCCAGCTCACCACCGGGACGCCTCCAAGAGACCCAGTACTTC. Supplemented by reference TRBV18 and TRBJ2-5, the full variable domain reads NAGVMQNPRHLVRRRGQEARLRCSPMKGHSHVYWYRQLPEEGLKFMVYLQKENIIDESGMPKERFSAEFPKEGPSILRIQQVVRGDSAAYFCASSPPGRLQETQYFGPGTRLLVL.

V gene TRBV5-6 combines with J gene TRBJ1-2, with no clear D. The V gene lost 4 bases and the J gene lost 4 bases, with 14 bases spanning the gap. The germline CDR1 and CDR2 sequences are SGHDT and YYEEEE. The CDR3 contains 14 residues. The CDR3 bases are TGTGCCAGCAGCATTACAAGGGAGGGCTATGGCTACACCTTC. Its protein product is CASSITREGYGYTF.

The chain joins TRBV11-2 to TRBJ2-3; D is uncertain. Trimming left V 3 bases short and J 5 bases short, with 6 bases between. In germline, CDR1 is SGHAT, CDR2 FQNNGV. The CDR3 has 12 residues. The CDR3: CASSLLEDTQYF. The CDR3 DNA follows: TGTGCCAGCAGCTTGTTAGAAGATACGCAGTATTTT.

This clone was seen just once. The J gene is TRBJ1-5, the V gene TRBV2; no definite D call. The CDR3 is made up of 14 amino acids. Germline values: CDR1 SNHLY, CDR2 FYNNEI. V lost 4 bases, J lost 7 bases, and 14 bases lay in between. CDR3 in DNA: TGTGCCAGCAGTGGTGGAATTGGAGTCCAGCCCCAGCATTTT. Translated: CASSGGIGVQPQHF.

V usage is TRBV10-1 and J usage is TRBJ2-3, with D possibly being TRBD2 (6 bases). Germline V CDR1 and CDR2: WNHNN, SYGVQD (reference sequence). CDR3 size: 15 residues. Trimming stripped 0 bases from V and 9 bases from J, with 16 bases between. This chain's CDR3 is CASSESGVGGRTQYF. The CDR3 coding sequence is TGCGCCAGCAGTGAGTCCGGCGTTGGGGGGAGGACGCAGTATTTT.

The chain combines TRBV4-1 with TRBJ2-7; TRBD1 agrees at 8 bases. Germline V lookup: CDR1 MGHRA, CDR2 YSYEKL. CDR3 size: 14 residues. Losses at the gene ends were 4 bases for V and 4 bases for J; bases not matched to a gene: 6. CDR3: CASSLDREAYEQYF. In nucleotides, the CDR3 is TGCGCCAGCAGCCTGGACAGGGAGGCTTACGAGCAGTACTTC.

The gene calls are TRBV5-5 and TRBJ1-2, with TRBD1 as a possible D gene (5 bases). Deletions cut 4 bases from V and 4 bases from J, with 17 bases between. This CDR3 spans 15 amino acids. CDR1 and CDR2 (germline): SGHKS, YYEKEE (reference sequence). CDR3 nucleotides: TGTGCCAGCAGCCTGGGAGGCAGGGCGGTCTATGGCTACACCTTC. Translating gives CASSLGGRAVYGYTF.

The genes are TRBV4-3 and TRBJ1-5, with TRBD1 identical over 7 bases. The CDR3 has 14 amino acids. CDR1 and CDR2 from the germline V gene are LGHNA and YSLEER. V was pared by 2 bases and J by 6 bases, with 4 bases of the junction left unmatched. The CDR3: CASSQNTGVQPQHF. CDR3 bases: TGCGCCAGCAGCCAAAACACAGGGGTTCAGCCCCAGCATTTT.

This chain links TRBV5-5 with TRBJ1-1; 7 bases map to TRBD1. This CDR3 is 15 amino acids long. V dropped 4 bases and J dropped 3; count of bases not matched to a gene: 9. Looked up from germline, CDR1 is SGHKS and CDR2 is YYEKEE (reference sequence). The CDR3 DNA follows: TGTGCCAGCAGCCCTCGACGGGACAGCTACACTGAAGCTTTCTTT. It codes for CASSPRRDSYTEAFF.

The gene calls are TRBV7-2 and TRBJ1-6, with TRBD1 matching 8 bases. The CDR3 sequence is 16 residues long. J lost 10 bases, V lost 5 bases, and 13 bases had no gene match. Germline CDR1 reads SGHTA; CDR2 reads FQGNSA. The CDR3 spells CASSRTRQGTGSPLHF. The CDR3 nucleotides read TGTGCCAGCAGCCGGACGAGACAGGGGACGGGGTCACCCCTCCACTTT.